Below, 18 T cell receptor beta chains from the same sample are listed, as sequenced in a study of blood T cells in healthy people across ages. A second PCR of 7 to 11 cycles used a sample-barcoded 5' primer and a J-beta primer mix. TCRdb reanalysed the 5' RACE reads using MiXCR and keeps one entry per CDR3 protein. The repertoire holds about 2 million distinct CDR3 sequences, around 50% seen once, with approximately 2.1% in the top ten. Input material: blood. The receptors come from a middle-aged woman in good health.

The chain recombines TRBV4-3 with TRBJ2-6; D uncertain. The germline V gene has CDR1 LGHNA and CDR2 YSLEER. The CDR3 contains 15 residues. V lost 0 bases, J lost 7 bases, and 10 bases lay in between. The chain's CDR3 is CASSQEGSPANVLTF. CDR3 in DNA: TGCGCCAGCAGCCAAGAAGGTTCCCCCGCCAACGTCCTGACTTTC.

The genes are TRBV5-1 and TRBJ2-1; D gene uncertain. The V end lost 5 bases, the J end lost 4 bases, and 13 bases lay between the germline ends. Germline lookup yields CDR1 SGHRS and CDR2 YFSETQ. This CDR3 spans 14 amino acids. This chain's CDR3 is CASRHSQEYNEQFF. The CDR3 DNA reads as TGCGCCAGCAGGCACAGCCAGGAATACAATGAGCAGTTCTTC. The full variable domain, completed using reference TRBV5-1 and TRBJ2-1, is KAGVTQTPRYLIKTRGQQVTLSCSPISGHRSVSWYQQTPGQGLQFLFEYFSETQRNKGNFPGRFSGRQFSNSRSEMNVSTLELGDSALYLCASRHSQEYNEQFFGPGTRLTVL.

The rearrangement uses TRBV4-3 and TRBJ1-2, with D hard to call. Germline CDR1 reads LGHNA; CDR2 reads YSLEER. Trimming stripped 0 bases from V and 8 bases from J, with 16 bases between. CDR3 size: 15 residues. DNA for the CDR3: TGCGCCAGCAGCCAAGATGGCCGGGGAGGTATCGGCTACACCTTC. Its translation: CASSQDGRGGIGYTF.

This clonotype was counted a few times. This chain uses TRBV27 with TRBJ1-4, with 7 bases aligning to TRBD1. The germline CDR1 and CDR2 sequences are MNHEY and SMNVEV (reference sequence). This CDR3 has 15 residues. The V gene end was trimmed by 5 bases and the J gene end by 8 bases; junction bases not matched to a gene: 11. The CDR3 region has the DNA TGTGCCAGCAGTCCAATCGACAGGGTCGGCGAAAAACTGTTTTTT. Residues: CASSPIDRVGEKLFF.

This clonotype was found many times. The chain has TRBV7-2 and TRBJ2-7; TRBD1 aligns across 8 bases. Germline-derived CDR1 and CDR2 are SGHTA and FQGNSA. The CDR3 totals 15 residues. V was clipped by 5 bases and J by 3 bases; unmatched bases: 9. The CDR3 nucleotides are TGTGCCAGCAGCCCTTTAGGACAGGGAGTCTACGAGCAGTACTTC. Protein product: CASSPLGQGVYEQYF.

J is TRBJ2-3 and V is TRBV15; 8 bases map to TRBD2. Germline CDR1 is LNHNV and CDR2 is YYDKDF (reference sequence). CDR3 length equals 15 residues. Trimming removed 2 bases from V and 0 bases from J; junction bases left unmatched: 1. The CDR3: CATSRTSGSTDTQYF. The CDR3 DNA follows: TGTGCCACCAGCAGAACTAGCGGAAGCACAGATACGCAGTATTTT.

The V and J genes are TRBV6-5 and TRBJ2-3; 7 bases are a match to TRBD2. Germline-derived CDR1 and CDR2 are MNHEY and SVGAGI. Unmatched junction bases numbered 4, after V lost 2 bases and J lost 2 bases. This CDR3 comprises 15 residues. The CDR3 nucleotides read TGTGCCAGCAGTTACCGACTAGCTGTCACAGATACGCAGTATTTT. It specifies CASSYRLAVTDTQYF.

The chain carries TRBV29-1 and TRBJ2-5; D not resolved. The CDR3 covers 12 residues. V was cut by 7 bases and J by 11 bases, with 20 bases left in between. Germline V gene lookup returns CDR1 SQVTM and CDR2 ANQGSEA. The CDR3 DNA is TGCAGCGCCCAAGTCGGTCCCAATGAGCAGTACTTC. Translated: CSAQVGPNEQYF.

The sample holds one count of this clonotype. The rearrangement uses TRBV29-1 and TRBJ2-1; either TRBD1 or TRBD2 may supply D (5 bases each). V lost 4 bases and J lost 4, with 14 bases in between. The CDR3 loop spans 14 amino acids. Germline values: CDR1 SQVTM, CDR2 ANQGSEA. The CDR3 nucleotides are TGCAGCGTTGGGGTGGGGGATACTTACAATGAGCAGTTCTTC. Translation: CSVGVGDTYNEQFF.

The chain recombines TRBV12-3 or TRBV12-4 with TRBJ1-5; D may be TRBD1 (5 bases). This CDR3 has 14 amino acids. V was shortened by 6 bases and J by 1 base, with 10 bases between the two germline ends. The CDR3 DNA sequence: TGTGCCAGCAGACGGGGGGAGAGCAATCAGCCCCAGCATTTT. It codes for CASRRGESNQPQHF.

The V and J genes are TRBV20-1 and TRBJ2-1; 9 positions agree with TRBD2. V gave up 4 bases and J gave up 8 bases; unmatched junction bases: 6. CDR1 and CDR2 (germline): DFQATT, SNEGSKA (reference sequence). The CDR3 sequence is 13 residues long. CDR3 DNA sequence: TGCAGTGCTACAAGCGGGGGGCGCGATGAGCAGTTCTTC. This sequence encodes CSATSGGRDEQFF.

This clonotype was observed once. The V and J genes are TRBV6-1 and TRBJ1-4; 7 bases map to TRBD1. The CDR3 is 15 residues long. The trim removed 6 bases at V and 3 bases at J, leaving 7 bases unmatched. CDR1 is MNHNS, CDR2 SASEGT, per germline. For the CDR3, the DNA is TGTGCCAGCAGGGACAGGACAGGACCTAATGAAAAACTGTTTTTT. Translated: CASRDRTGPNEKLFF.

This clonotype was seen a handful of times. The rearrangement links TRBV4-2 to TRBJ2-1; maybe TRBD2 (7 bases). There are 15 residues in the CDR3. In germline, CDR1 is LGHNA, CDR2 YNFKEQ. Trimming removed 2 bases from V and 8 bases from J, with 16 bases in between. In nucleotides, the CDR3 is TGTGCCAGCAGCCAAAATGGGGGGGCCAGGGATGAGCAGTTCTTC. It yields the protein CASSQNGGARDEQFF.

V usage is TRBV3-1 and J usage is TRBJ2-5; D gene ambiguous. The J call is uncertain, as TRBJ2-7 better fits the DNA end. Germline lookup yields CDR1 LGHDT and CDR2 YNNKEL (reference sequence). There are 14 residues in the CDR3. This CDR3 reads CASSQRGINYEQYF. The CDR3 DNA reads as TGTGCCAGCAGCCAACGAGGTATCAACTACGAGCAGTACTTC.

V usage is TRBV9 and J usage is TRBJ1-2, with TRBD1 identical over 8 bases. The CDR3 spans 15 residues. Per the germline V gene, CDR1 is SGDLS and CDR2 is YYNGEE. The V segment lost 1 base and the J segment 1 base; nucleotides outside the gene matches: 3. The CDR3 sequence is CASSVTGGGNYGYTF. In DNA, the CDR3 is TGTGCCAGCAGCGTAACAGGGGGTGGTAACTATGGCTACACCTTC. The full variable domain, with the rest looked up from reference TRBV9 and TRBJ1-2, is DSGVTQTPKHLITATGQRVTLRCSPRSGDLSVYWYQQSLDQGLQFLIQYYNGEERAKGNILERFSAQQFPDLHSELNLSSLELGDSALYFCASSVTGGGNYGYTFGSGTRLTVV.

The table lists this clonotype with a few counts. The chain recombines TRBV5-1 with TRBJ1-2; D is unclear. CDR1 SGHRS and CDR2 YFSETQ come from the germline V gene. This CDR3 region has 13 residues. Trimming cost V 3 bases and J 4 bases, with 10 bases left between them. The CDR3 DNA reads TGCGCCAGCAGCTCGGATGATTTCTATGGCTACACCTTC. Translating it yields CASSSDDFYGYTF. The entire variable domain, with the rest obtained from reference TRBV5-1 and TRBJ1-2, is as follows: KAGVTQTPRYLIKTRGQQVTLSCSPISGHRSVSWYQQTPGQGLQFLFEYFSETQRNKGNFPGRFSGRQFSNSRSEMNVSTLELGDSALYLCASSSDDFYGYTFGSGTRLTVV.

This clonotype occurred once. The chain couples TRBV6-2 or TRBV6-3 to TRBJ1-1, with no clear D. Per germline, CDR1 MNHEY and CDR2 SVGEGT. Deletions cut 2 bases from V and 0 bases from J, with 10 bases between. The CDR3 extends over 15 amino acids. The CDR3 DNA reads TGTGCCAGCAGTTACGTTGGCACCATGAACACTGAAGCTTTCTTT. This translates into CASSYVGTMNTEAFF.

V and J are TRBV20-1 and TRBJ2-1, with D possibly being TRBD2 (6 bases). In germline, CDR1 is DFQATT, CDR2 SNEGSKA (reference sequence). This CDR3 is built from 13 residues. V gave up 3 bases and J gave up 10 bases, with 16 bases separating them. The DNA of the CDR3 is TGCAGTGCTAGGGCGGGATCCCCGAGGGAGCAGTTCTTC. Amino acids: CSARAGSPREQFF.